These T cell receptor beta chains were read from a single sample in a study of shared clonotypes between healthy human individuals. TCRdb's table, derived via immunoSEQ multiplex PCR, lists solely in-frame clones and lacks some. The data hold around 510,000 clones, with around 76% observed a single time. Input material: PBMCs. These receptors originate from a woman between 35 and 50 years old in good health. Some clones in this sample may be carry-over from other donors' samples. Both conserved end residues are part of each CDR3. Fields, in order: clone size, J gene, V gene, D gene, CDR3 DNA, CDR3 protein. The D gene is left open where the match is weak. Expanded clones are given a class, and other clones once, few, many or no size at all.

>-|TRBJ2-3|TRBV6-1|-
TGTGCCAGCCGACGGGAGTCGGATAGCACAGATACGCAGTATTTT
CASRRESDSTDTQYF
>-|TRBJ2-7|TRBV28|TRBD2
TGTGCCAGCAGCTGGACTAGCGGGATAGACGAGCAGTACTTC
CASSWTSGIDEQYF
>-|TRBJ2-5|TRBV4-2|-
TGTGCCAGCAGCCAAGAGGTATTGAGTGGAAAGACCCAGTACTTC
CASSQEVLSGKTQYF
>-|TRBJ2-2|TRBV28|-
TGTGCCAGCAGTCACAGGGTTGGGGACACCGGGGAGCTGTTTTTT
CASSHRVGDTGELFF
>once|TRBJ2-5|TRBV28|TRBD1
TGTGCCAGCAGTCGACAGGGGGGAGAGACCCAGTACTTC
CASSRQGGETQYF
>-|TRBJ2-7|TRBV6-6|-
TGTGCCAGCAGTTACGTGGCAGACTCACTCGAGCAGTACTTC
CASSYVADSLEQYF
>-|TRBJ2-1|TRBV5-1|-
TGCGCCAGCAGCTTGGCGACAGGCCTCGGGCGTGAGCAGTTCTTC
CASSLATGLGREQFF
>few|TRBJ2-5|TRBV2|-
TGTGCCAGCGCCGTTTCGCGGGAGACCCAGTACTTC
CASAVSRETQYF
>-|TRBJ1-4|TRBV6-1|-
TGTGCCAGCAGACGACCTAATGAAAAACTGTTTTTT
CASRRPNEKLFF
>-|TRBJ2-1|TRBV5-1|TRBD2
TGCGCCAGCAGCTCGCCGGGACTAGCGACATACAATGAGCAGTTCTTC
CASSSPGLATYNEQFF
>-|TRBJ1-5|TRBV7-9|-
TGTGCCAGCAGCTTAGGGCAGGGAGACCAGCCCCAGCATTTT
CASSLGQGDQPQHF
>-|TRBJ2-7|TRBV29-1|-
TGCAGCGTTTCATTAGCCTACGAGCAGTACTTC
CSVSLAYEQYF
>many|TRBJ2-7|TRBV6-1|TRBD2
TGTGCCAGCAGTGATCCGACTAGCGGACCCTACGAGCAGTACTTC
CASSDPTSGPYEQYF
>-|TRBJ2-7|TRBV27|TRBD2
TGTGCCAGCAGTTTGGGGGGAGGGCCCCTAGAGCAGTACTTC
CASSLGGGPLEQYF
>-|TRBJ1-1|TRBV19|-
TGTGCCAGTAGTATCGGGGTGGGCACTGAAGCTTTCTTT
CASSIGVGTEAFF
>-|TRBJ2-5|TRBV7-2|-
TGTGCCAGCAGCTTAGTGTCCGGGGGAGAGACCCAGTACTTC
CASSLVSGGETQYF
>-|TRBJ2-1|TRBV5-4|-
TGTGCCAGCAGCTTCGGAGGGATCTCCTACAATGAGCAGTTCTTC
CASSFGGISYNEQFF
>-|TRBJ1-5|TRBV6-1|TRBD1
TGTGCCAGCAGTGACCGGACAGGGGGTTCTCAGCCCCAGCATTTT
CASSDRTGGSQPQHF
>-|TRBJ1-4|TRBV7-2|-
TGTGCCAGCAGCTCCAGACGGGATAATGAAAAACTGTTTTTT
CASSSRRDNEKLFF
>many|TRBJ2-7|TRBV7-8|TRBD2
TGTGCCAGCAGCCTACTAGCGGAATACGAGCAGTACTTC
CASSLLAEYEQYF
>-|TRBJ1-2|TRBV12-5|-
TGTGCTAGTGGTTTGGTCTCAGGGACAAACTATGGCTACACCTTC
CASGLVSGTNYGYTF
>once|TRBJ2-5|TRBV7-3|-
TGTGCCAGCAGCTTAGAGGGACAAGAGATCCAGTACTTC
CASSLEGQEIQYF
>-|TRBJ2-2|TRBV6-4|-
TGTGCCAGCACCCCGGGGGACACTCACACCGGGGAGCTGTTTTTT
CASTPGDTHTGELFF
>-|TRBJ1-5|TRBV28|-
TGTGCCAGCAGTTCCTCAGGGGTGAATCAGCCCCAGCATTTT
CASSSSGVNQPQHF
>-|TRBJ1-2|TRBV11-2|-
TGTGCCAGCAGCTTGGGCCCGGGTTGGAGTGGCTACACCTTC
CASSLGPGWSGYTF
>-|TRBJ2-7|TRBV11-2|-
TGTGCCAGCAGCTTAGCGGCAGGGGAATACGAGCAGTACTTC
CASSLAAGEYEQYF
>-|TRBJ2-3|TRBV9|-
TGTGCCAGCAGCGTAGGGGGCAGCCCTACAGATACGCAGTATTTT
CASSVGGSPTDTQYF
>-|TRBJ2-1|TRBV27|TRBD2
TGTGCCAGCAGTGGGACTAGCGGGAGCGGGTACAATGAGCAGTTCTTC
CASSGTSGSGYNEQFF
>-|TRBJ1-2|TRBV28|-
TGTGCCAGCAGTTTATTGTTAGGAAACTATGGCTACACCTTC
CASSLLLGNYGYTF
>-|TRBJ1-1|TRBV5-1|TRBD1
TGCGCCAGCAGCACGGGACAGCCAGACACTGAAGCTTTCTTT
CASSTGQPDTEAFF
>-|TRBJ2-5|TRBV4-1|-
TGCGCCAGCAGCCAGGAAAGACTAGTTAGGGAGACCCAGTACTTC
CASSQERLVRETQYF
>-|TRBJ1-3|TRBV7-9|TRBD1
TGTGCCAGCAGCTCCCCACAGGGGGCATATGGAAACACCATATATTTT
CASSSPQGAYGNTIYF
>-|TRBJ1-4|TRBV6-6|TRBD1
TGTGCCAGCAGCCGAGGACAGGGAGGGGAAAAACTGTTTTTT
CASSRGQGGEKLFF
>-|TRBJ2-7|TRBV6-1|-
TGTGCCAGCAGCCGACAGGCCTACGAGCAGTACTTC
CASSRQAYEQYF
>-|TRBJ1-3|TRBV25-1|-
TGTGCCAGCAGTGTCGGAAACACCATATATTTT
CASSVGNTIYF
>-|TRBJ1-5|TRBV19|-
TGTGCCAGTAGTATGGGGGTAAATCAGCCCCAGCATTTT
CASSMGVNQPQHF
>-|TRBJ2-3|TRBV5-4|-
TGTGCCACCTGGGCCCAATGGGGCACAGATACGCAGTATTTT
CATWAQWGTDTQYF
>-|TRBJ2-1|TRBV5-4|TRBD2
TGTGCCAGCAGCCGGGGGGGACTGAATCATGGGAATGAGCAGTTCTTC
CASSRGGLNHGNEQFF
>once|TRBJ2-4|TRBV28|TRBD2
TGTGCCAGCAGTAGACCTAGCGGGAGGGACATTCAGTACTTC
CASSRPSGRDIQYF
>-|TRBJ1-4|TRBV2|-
TGTGCCAGCAGCCGACAGATTACTAATGAAAAACTGTTTTTT
CASSRQITNEKLFF
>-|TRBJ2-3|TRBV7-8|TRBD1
TGTGCCAGCAGCCCCCTTTTTCCGGGACAGGGTTACGATACGCAGTATTTT
CASSPLFPGQGYDTQYF
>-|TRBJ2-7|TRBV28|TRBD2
TGTGCCAGCAGTTCCGACCGGACTAGCGGGAGGTACAGCTCCTACGAGCAGTACTTC
CASSSDRTSGRYSSYEQYF
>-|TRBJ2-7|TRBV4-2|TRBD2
TGTGCCAGCAGCCTTGGACTAGCGGGACCGTACGAGCAGTACTTC
CASSLGLAGPYEQYF
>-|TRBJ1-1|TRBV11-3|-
TGTGCCAGCAGCTTAGGGGTCGGTGAAGCTTTCTTT
CASSLGVGEAFF
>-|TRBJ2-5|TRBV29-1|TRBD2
TGCAGCGTTGCCGGGACTAGGTTGGAGACCCAGTACTTC
CSVAGTRLETQYF
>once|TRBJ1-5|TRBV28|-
TGTGCCAGCAGCCGACAGAATTATCAGCCCCAGCATTTT
CASSRQNYQPQHF
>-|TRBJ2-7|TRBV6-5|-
TGTGCCAGCAGTTACAGAGGAGGGGCCGAGCAGTACTTC
CASSYRGGAEQYF
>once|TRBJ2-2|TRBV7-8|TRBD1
TGTGCCGGTGCCGGGACAGGGGCCACCGGGGAGCTGTTTTTT
CAGAGTGATGELFF
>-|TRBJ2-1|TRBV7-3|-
TGTGCCAGCAGCTTAGTCGCGGTAACCTACAATGAGCAGTTCTTC
CASSLVAVTYNEQFF
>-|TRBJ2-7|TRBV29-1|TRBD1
TGCAGCGTTGGGACAGGGAGCCGCTACGAGCAGTACTTC
CSVGTGSRYEQYF
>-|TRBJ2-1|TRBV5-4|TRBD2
TGTGCCAGCAGCCGCGGGGAGGGCCGGGATGAGCAGTTCTTC
CASSRGEGRDEQFF